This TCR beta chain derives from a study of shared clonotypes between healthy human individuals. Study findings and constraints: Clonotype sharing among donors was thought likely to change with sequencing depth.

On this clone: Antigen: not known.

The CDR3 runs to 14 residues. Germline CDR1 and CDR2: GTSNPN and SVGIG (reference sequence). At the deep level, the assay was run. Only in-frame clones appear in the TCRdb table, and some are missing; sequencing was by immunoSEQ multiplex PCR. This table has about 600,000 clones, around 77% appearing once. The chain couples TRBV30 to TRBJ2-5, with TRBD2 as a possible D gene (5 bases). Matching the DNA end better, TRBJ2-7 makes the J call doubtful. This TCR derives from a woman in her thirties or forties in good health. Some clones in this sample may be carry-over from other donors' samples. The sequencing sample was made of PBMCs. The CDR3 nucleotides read TGTGCCTGGAGTGTATGGACTTCTAGAGACGAGCAGTACTTC. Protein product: CAWSVWTSRDEQYF.